What follows are 16 T cell receptor beta chains derived from one specimen sequenced in a study of Tregs in tolerant kidney transplant recipients. Profiled with immunoSEQ multiplex PCR; TCRdb holds only in-frame clones, not every one. Of 90,000 to 150,000 clones detected, about 90% appear once; the ten largest clones hold over 0.5%. The sample comprised CD4+ T cells from blood. Receptors were obtained from a human donor in good health.

The rearrangement joins TRBV7-6 to TRBJ2-1; 7 bases line up with TRBD2. CDR1 and CDR2 (germline): SGHVS, FNYEAQ. The CDR3 runs 18 residues. Losses at the gene ends were 2 bases for V and 5 bases for J; bases not matched to a gene: 15. CDR3 bases: TGTGCCAGCAGCTTATACCCTCCTCTAGCGGCTAGAAACAATGAGCAGTTCTTC. Protein: CASSLYPPLAARNNEQFF.

The gene calls are TRBV7-9 and TRBJ2-1; 7 bases agree with TRBD2. V was pared by 1 base and J by 0 bases, with 6 bases of the junction left unmatched. Germline CDR1 SEHNR, CDR2 FQNEAQ (reference sequence). The CDR3 covers 17 residues. The CDR3 is CASSLGVGRISYNEQFF. CDR3 DNA sequence: TGTGCCAGCAGCTTAGGGGTCGGGAGGATCTCCTACAATGAGCAGTTCTTC.

The V call is TRBV23-1, the J call TRBJ2-7, with 9 bases lining up with TRBD1. TRBV23-1 is filed as an ORF, its function uncertain. The CDR3 consists of 16 residues. V shed 6 bases, J shed 2 bases, and the junction held 11 bases outside the gene matches. The CDR3 here is CASRNPRDRVPYEQYF. The CDR3 region has the DNA TGCGCCAGCAGAAACCCCCGGGACAGGGTGCCCTACGAGCAGTACTTC.

This chain joins TRBV13 and TRBJ1-2, with D possibly TRBD1 on 5 matching bases. Between the trimmed V and J ends, which lost 5 bases and 3 bases, there was a span of 16 bases. The CDR3 extends over 15 amino acids. Germline loops: CDR1 PRHDT, CDR2 FYEKMQ (reference sequence). CDR3 protein: CASSRGGVLHYGYTF. For the CDR3, the DNA is TGTGCCAGCAGCCGCGGGGGGGTTCTCCACTATGGCTACACCTTC.

The chain has TRBV5-1 and TRBJ2-2; the D gene is possibly TRBD2 (6 bases). CDR1 and CDR2 (germline): SGHRS, YFSETQ. V lost 0 bases and J 3 bases, leaving 12 bases between the germline ends. CDR3 length: 16 residues. The chain's CDR3 is CASSLGPGLYTGELFF. The CDR3, as DNA: TGCGCCAGCAGCTTGGGGCCGGGACTGTACACCGGGGAGCTGTTTTTT.

This clone has just one count. The J gene is TRBJ2-3, the V gene TRBV2; 9 bases are a match to TRBD2. The CDR3 is 20 residues long. After removal of 3 bases from V and 1 base from J, the junction contained 17 bases not matched to a gene. In germline, CDR1 is SNHLY, CDR2 FYNNEI. The CDR3 reads CASSETPRGGALMGTDTQYF. CDR3 sequence (DNA): TGTGCCAGCAGTGAGACCCCCCGCGGGGGGGCCTTAATGGGCACAGATACGCAGTATTTT.

V gene TRBV2 combines with J gene TRBJ2-7; D not certain. The CDR3 runs to 15 residues. The V and J ends lost 4 bases and 1 base respectively, with 14 bases between them. Germline values: CDR1 SNHLY, CDR2 FYNNEI. The CDR3 loop reads CASSAYAAQSYEQYF. The DNA of the CDR3 is TGTGCCAGCAGTGCATACGCGGCCCAATCCTACGAGCAGTACTTC.

The chain links TRBV18 to TRBJ1-5, with D perhaps TRBD1 (6 bases). CDR1 and CDR2 from the germline V gene are KGHSH and LQKENI. The CDR3 covers 16 residues. The V end lost 4 bases, the J end lost 0 bases, and 13 bases lay between the germline ends. CDR3 in DNA: TGTGCCAGCTCACTGGGGGGGCTTAATAGCAATCAGCCCCAGCATTTT. It yields the protein CASSLGGLNSNQPQHF.

V and J are TRBV5-1 and TRBJ2-1; 10 positions match TRBD2. The CDR3 consists of 15 residues. CDR1 and CDR2 (germline): SGHRS, YFSETQ. Losses at the gene ends were 2 bases for V and 5 bases for J; bases not matched to a gene: 4. The CDR3 bases are TGCGCCAGCAGCTTCCTAGCGGGAGTGGACAATGAGCAGTTCTTC. It yields the protein CASSFLAGVDNEQFF. Supplemented by reference TRBV5-1 and TRBJ2-1, the full variable domain reads KAGVTQTPRYLIKTRGQQVTLSCSPISGHRSVSWYQQTPGQGLQFLFEYFSETQRNKGNFPGRFSGRQFSNSRSEMNVSTLELGDSALYLCASSFLAGVDNEQFFGPGTRLTVL.

V is TRBV6-5 and J is TRBJ1-1; no firm D call. Germline CDR1 MNHEY, CDR2 SVGAGI. The CDR3 is 13 residues long. The ends were cut back, 0 bases at V and 4 bases at J, with 6 bases in the middle. The CDR3 protein is CASSYSRGTEAFF. Here the CDR3 DNA reads TGTGCCAGCAGTTACTCGCGCGGCACTGAAGCTTTCTTT.

The rearrangement joins TRBV19 to TRBJ2-1, with 7 bases matching TRBD1. In germline, CDR1 is LNHDA, CDR2 SQIVND (reference sequence). The CDR3 is 15 residues long. J gave up 3 bases and V 5 bases, and 7 bases lay outside the gene matches. The CDR3 spells CASSQTGNLYNEQFF. The CDR3 region has the DNA TGTGCCAGTAGTCAGACAGGGAACCTCTACAATGAGCAGTTCTTC.

This clone was observed a single time. The same CDR3 can be traced to other DNA sequences in this sample. This chain joins TRBV7-9 and TRBJ2-5; D is possibly TRBD2 (5 bases). The CDR3 is 14 residues long. The V gene lost 0 bases and the J gene lost 1 base, with 6 bases spanning the gap. Germline V CDR1 and CDR2: SEHNR, FQNEAQ (reference sequence). The CDR3 is CASSLAGSQETQYF. The CDR3 DNA reads as TGTGCCAGCAGCTTAGCGGGGAGCCAAGAGACCCAGTACTTC. Using reference TRBV7-9 and TRBJ2-5 for the parts outside the CDR3, the full variable domain is DTGVSQNPRHKITKRGQNVTFRCDPISEHNRLYWYRQTLGQGPEFLTYFQNEAQLEKSRLLSDRFSAERPKGSFSTLEIQRTEQGDSAMYLCASSLAGSQETQYFGPGTRLLVL.

This clone has only one observation. V usage is TRBV7-9 and J usage is TRBJ1-5; D ambiguous. CDR1 is SEHNR and CDR2 is FQNEAQ in the germline V gene (reference sequence). Trimming took off 4 bases at V and 3 bases at J, with 7 bases between the two ends. CDR3 size: 13 residues. CDR3 nucleotides: TGTGCCAGCAGCTCCCTAAACAATCAGCCCCAGCATTTT. It yields the protein CASSSLNNQPQHF.

The table lists this clone with a count of one. This chain connects TRBV7-9 to TRBJ2-2; 8 bases are shared with TRBD2. This CDR3 has 15 amino acids. J gave up 5 bases and V 3 bases, and 5 bases lay outside the gene matches. In germline, CDR1 is SEHNR, CDR2 FQNEAQ (reference sequence). Here the CDR3 DNA reads TGTGCCAGCAGCTTCTTGACTAGCGTAACCGGGGAGCTGTTTTTT. As protein: CASSFLTSVTGELFF.

This chain links TRBV5-1 with TRBJ2-5; possibly TRBD1 or TRBD2 for D (5 bases each). The DNA end is a closer match to TRBJ2-7, so the J assignment may be wrong. The CDR3 consists of 14 residues. Germline CDR1 SGHRS, CDR2 YFSETQ. CDR3 in DNA: TGCGCCAGCAGCGGGGGACCGCAGATTTACGAGCAGTACTTC. Translating it yields CASSGGPQIYEQYF.

The genes are TRBV25-1 and TRBJ2-6; 7 nucleotides agree with TRBD1. Looked up from germline, CDR1 is MGHDK and CDR2 is SYGVNS. This CDR3 contains 14 residues. The V segment lost 3 bases and the J segment 8 bases; nucleotides outside the gene matches: 4. CDR3 protein: CASSEQRGPNVLTF. DNA of the CDR3: TGTGCCAGCAGTGAGCAGAGGGGGCCCAACGTCCTGACTTTC.